Below, one T cell receptor beta chain is given with its context. No antigen is known for it. One base away there is no much larger clone; base qualities are not given. The record originates from a study of regulatory T cells in long-lasting Graves disease (dated by TCRdb to the early 2020s). Broadly, across the study: Antithyroid drugs had been taken for less than 3 months by newly diagnosed Graves' disease patients. This study used TCR sequencing and RNA sequencing of peripheral blood to compare persistent Graves' disease patients against newly diagnosed Graves' disease patients. The study was conducted in China and was registered as a clinical trial. A total of some 35 samples underwent TCR sequencing, from about 13 patients with persistent Graves' disease and roughly 20 patients with newly diagnosed Graves' disease.

Libraries were made using multiplex PCR. Sequencing took place on an Illumina HiSeq 4000. To build TCR beta libraries, CDR3 regions were amplified by Arm-PCR using iRepertoire HTBI primers. Before sequencing, the PCR products underwent gel purification. Concerning the study's data processing: Gene usage analysis of CDR3 amino acid clonotypes relied on the roughly 60 TRBV and 14 TRBJ segments identified across samples. COPE and FqMerger were used to merge the filtered high-quality paired reads into contigs. BLAST was used to align contigs to IMGT TRBV, TRBD and TRBJ reference genes, and CDR3 was defined according to IMGT. Any clonotype with a frequency above 0.1% was counted as a highly expanded clone. Shannon entropy was used to measure repertoire diversity, and the Gini coefficient was used to measure V-J evenness. Public clonotypes were defined as clonotypes shared by more than one individual. TCRdb cleaned the public reads at Q25 with fastp, built clones with MiXCR and kept in-frame beta chains. Records with the same CDR3 protein are collapsed into one entry carrying the most frequent genes and DNA. The authors' filters were not applied to this entry. Present in this sample are about 470,000 distinct CDR3 sequences, roughly 17% of which were seen just once. Of the sample, 10% to 15% falls within the top ten clones.

CDR1 KGHDR and CDR2 SFDVKD are derived from the germline V gene. Unmatched junction bases come to 3, with V trimmed by 3 bases and J by 2 bases. There are 15 amino acids in the CDR3, from cysteine to phenylalanine inclusive. Here the CDR3 DNA is all that survives: 45 bases in frame from base 1. The time point label of this sample denotes: newly diagnosed GD, antithyroid drugs for less than 3 months. For both TCR sequencing and RNA sequencing, RNA was extracted from PBMCs in TRIzol. The diagnosis of Graves' disease was made according to American Thyroid Association guidelines. Patients were recruited from an endocrinology department in Xi'an, China. Each patient gave roughly 10 milliliters of peripheral blood, collected in an EDTA anticoagulant tube. Ficoll Paque Plus density gradient separation was used to isolate PBMCs, and no further T cell sorting was done. An Agilent 2100 Bioanalyzer and agarose gel were used to check RNA quality, and a NanoDrop 2000 was used to measure RNA concentration.

What the study reported, not specific to this receptor: The authors noted that the small sample size was a limitation that may lower accuracy. Only peripheral blood was studied, because thyroid tissue, the primary lesion, was inaccessible. Persistent disease showed preferential use of TRBV28, TRBJ1-2 and TRBJ2-5, whereas newly diagnosed disease favored TRBV20-1 and TRBJ2-1. Sequencing and analysis were limited to the TCR beta chain. Patients with persistent disease shared more public clonotypes (about 2,500) than newly diagnosed patients did (approximately 990). Persistent Graves' disease patients showed lower TCR Shannon entropy and fewer highly expanded clones than newly diagnosed patients, suggesting clonal expansion.

These records were also assigned to another study, of T cells in Graves' hyperthyroidism and ophthalmopathy. The second study's authors report: A patient counted as having stable Graves' hyperthyroidism if no progression to ophthalmopathy occurred over 18 months of follow-up. Hyperthyroidism patients were newly diagnosed, had a disease duration of under 2 months, and were aged 18 to 65 years. The study excluded patients with uncontrolled infections, other autoimmune diseases, pregnancy or lactation. Clinical symptoms, serum thyroxine and TRAb, thyroid ultrasound, and orbital computed tomography formed the basis for the diagnoses. A first-round RT-PCR of the TCR CDR3 used the HTBI primer set with the Qiagen OneStep RT-PCR kit. Most expanded thyroid clonotypes (frequency above 0.001) were also detected in blood, suggesting blood repertoires may reflect thyroid immune responses. In cross-validation, a model built on a 13 V-J signature told ophthalmopathy apart from stable hyperthyroidism with roughly 87% sensitivity and 81% to 82% specificity, and in testing the same model reached 80%/75%. During validation, the model predicted progression to ophthalmopathy a median of roughly 7.1 months ahead of onset, with 70.59% sensitivity and 72.22% specificity. A discovery cohort of fewer than 110 patients, about 43 with Graves' ophthalmopathy and approximately 57 with stable Graves' hyperthyroidism, was used to find distinguishing TCR V-J signatures. Prospective prediction of ophthalmopathy was tested in an independent validation cohort consisting of 18 to 20 hyperthyroidism patients and around 17 patients who later progressed to ophthalmopathy. The roughly 100 discovery patients were randomly divided into training and test sets at a 7:3 ratio. The study also compared thyroid tissue and blood T-cell repertoires from 5 to 7 Graves' hyperthyroidism patients. Following sampling, methimazole starting at 30 mg daily was given to hyperthyroidism patients, and high-dose intravenous methylprednisolone was given to ophthalmopathy patients. A second multiplex PCR round built the libraries, followed by size selection and purification. The libraries were sequenced on an Illumina HiSeq2000 using paired-end 100 bp reads. SOAPnuke was used to process the raw data, removing reads that contained adapters or uncalled bases, had a mean Phred below 15, or lacked an exact match to the constant primer or identifier. High-quality paired reads were merged with COPE v1.2.5, and unique nucleotide sequences were defined as clonotypes. Clonotypes were aligned to IMGT TRBV, TRBD and TRBJ reference segments using MiTCR v1.1. The analysis was restricted to V-J combinations with a frequency above 0.0001, which together covered 99.2% of the repertoires. A TCS score was defined as the ratio between F50 (clonal expansion) and ExV (chaos), using BLOSUM62-based TCRdist between CDR3 peptides within each V-J. Welch's t-statistics and random forest reduced 500 to 550 V-J features to roughly 13, which were used in a naive Bayes classifier (R e1071). No statistical method was used to set the sample size in advance, and investigators knew the group allocation. The paper describes TCR Vbeta CDR3 sequencing of 135 peripheral blood samples, made up of roughly 45 ophthalmopathy patients, 70 to 75 hyperthyroidism patients and approximately 17 progressor patients.

The source material was peripheral blood mononuclear cells (PBMCs), sampled at new diagnosis, from a patient treated with antithyroid drugs. The V and J genes are TRBV24-1 and TRBJ1-3, with 7 bases in between that match TRBD1. This clonotype was obtained from a man aged 35 to 55 with Graves disease. Donor details come from another sample of the same person, matched by shared clones. The nucleotide sequence reads TGTGCCACCAGTGATGCAGGGGGTGCTGGAAACACCATATATTTT. This translates into CATSDAGGAGNTIYF.